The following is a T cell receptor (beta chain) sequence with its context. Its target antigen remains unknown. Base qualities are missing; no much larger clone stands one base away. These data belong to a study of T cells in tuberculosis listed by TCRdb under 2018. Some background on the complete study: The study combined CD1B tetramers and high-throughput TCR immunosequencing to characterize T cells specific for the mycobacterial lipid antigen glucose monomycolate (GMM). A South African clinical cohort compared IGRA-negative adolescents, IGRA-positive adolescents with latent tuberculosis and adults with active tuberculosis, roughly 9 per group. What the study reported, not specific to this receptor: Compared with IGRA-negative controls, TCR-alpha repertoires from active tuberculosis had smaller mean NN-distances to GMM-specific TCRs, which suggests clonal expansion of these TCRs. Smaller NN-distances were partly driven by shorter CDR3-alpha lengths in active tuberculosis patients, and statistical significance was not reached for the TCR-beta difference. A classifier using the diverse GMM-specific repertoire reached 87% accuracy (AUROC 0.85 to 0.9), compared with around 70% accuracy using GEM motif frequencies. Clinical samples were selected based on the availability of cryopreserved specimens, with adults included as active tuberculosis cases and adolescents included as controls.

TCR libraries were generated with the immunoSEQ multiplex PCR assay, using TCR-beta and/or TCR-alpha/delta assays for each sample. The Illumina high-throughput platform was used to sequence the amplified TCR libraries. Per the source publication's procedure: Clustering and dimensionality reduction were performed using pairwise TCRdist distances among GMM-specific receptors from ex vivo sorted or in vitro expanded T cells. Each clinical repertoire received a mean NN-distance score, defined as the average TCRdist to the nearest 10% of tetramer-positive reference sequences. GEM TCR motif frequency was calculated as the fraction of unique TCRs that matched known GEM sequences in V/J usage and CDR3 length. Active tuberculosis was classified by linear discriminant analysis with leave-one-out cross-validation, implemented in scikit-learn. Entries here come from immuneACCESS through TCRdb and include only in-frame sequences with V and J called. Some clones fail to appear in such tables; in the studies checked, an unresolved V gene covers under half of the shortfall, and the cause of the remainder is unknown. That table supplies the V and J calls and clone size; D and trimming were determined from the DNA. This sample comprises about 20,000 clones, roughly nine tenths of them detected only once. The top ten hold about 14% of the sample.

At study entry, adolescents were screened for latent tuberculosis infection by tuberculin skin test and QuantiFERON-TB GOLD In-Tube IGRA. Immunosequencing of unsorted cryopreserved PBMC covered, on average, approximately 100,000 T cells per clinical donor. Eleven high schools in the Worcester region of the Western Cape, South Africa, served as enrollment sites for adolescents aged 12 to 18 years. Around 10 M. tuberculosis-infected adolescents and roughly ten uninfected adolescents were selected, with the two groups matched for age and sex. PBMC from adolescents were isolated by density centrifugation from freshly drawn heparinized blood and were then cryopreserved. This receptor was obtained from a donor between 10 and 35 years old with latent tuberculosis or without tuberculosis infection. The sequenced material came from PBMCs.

The nucleotide sequence is given as TGCGCCAGCAGCCAAGAGCACAGGGGCACAGATACGCAGTATTTT. Its protein reads: CASSQEHRGTDTQYF. Rearrangement joined TRBV4-3 to TRBJ2-3, with a weak D call of TRBD1 (6 bases match). CDR1 is given as LGHNA and CDR2 as YSLEER, both from the germline V gene. The CDR3 starts with the cysteine, ends with the phenylalanine, and has 15 residues. Kept here is only the CDR3 DNA, which spans 45 bases and is read in frame from base 1. V loses 0 bases of germline sequence and J loses 1 base, and the interval between the two ends is 8 bases.